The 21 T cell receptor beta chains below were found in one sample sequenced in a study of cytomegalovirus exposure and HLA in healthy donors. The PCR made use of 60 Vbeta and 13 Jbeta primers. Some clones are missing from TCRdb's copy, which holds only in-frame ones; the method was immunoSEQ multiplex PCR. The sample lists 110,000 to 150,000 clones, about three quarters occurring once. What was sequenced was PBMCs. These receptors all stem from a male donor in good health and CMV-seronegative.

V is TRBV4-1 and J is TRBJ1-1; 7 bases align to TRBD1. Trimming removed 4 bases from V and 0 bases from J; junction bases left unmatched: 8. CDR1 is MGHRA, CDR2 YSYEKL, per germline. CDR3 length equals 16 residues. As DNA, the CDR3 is TGCGCCAGCAGCCCGGGGGGGACAGCTTTGAACACTGAAGCTTTCTTT. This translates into CASSPGGTALNTEAFF.

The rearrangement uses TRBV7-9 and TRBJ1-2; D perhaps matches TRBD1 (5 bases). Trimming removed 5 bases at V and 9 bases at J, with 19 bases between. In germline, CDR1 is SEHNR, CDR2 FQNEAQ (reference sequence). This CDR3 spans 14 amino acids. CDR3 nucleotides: TGTGCCAGCAGCCAGGGAACGGGCTCCCTCCGCTACACCTTC. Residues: CASSQGTGSLRYTF. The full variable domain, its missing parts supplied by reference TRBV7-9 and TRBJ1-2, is DTGVSQNPRHKITKRGQNVTFRCDPISEHNRLYWYRQTLGQGPEFLTYFQNEAQLEKSRLLSDRFSAERPKGSFSTLEIQRTEQGDSAMYLCASSQGTGSLRYTFGSGTRLTVV.

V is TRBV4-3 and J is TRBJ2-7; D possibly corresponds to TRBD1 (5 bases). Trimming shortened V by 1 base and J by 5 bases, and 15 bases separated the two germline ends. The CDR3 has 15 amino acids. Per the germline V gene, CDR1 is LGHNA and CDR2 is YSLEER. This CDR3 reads CASSQGGQGFDEQYF. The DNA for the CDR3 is TGCGCCAGCAGCCAAGGTGGGCAGGGTTTCGACGAGCAGTACTTC.

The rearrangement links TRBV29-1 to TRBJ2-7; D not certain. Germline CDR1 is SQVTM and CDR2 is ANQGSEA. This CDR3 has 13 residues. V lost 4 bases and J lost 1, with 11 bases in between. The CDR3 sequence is CSVARGSSYEQYF. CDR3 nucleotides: TGCAGCGTTGCGCGAGGTTCTTCCTACGAGCAGTACTTC.

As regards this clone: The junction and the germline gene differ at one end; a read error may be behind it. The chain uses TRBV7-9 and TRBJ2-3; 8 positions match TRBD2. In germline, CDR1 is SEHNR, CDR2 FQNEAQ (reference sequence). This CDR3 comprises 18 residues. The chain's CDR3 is CSSSLDLFRGGRTDTQYF. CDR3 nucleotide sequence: TGTTCCAGCAGTTTGGACCTTTTCCGGGGGGGAAGAACGGATACGCAGTATTTT.

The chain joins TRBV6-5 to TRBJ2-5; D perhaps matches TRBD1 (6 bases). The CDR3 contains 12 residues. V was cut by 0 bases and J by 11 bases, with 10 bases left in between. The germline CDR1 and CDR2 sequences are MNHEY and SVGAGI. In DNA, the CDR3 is TGTGCCAGCAGTTACTCGACAGGAGAGCAGTACTTC. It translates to CASSYSTGEQYF.

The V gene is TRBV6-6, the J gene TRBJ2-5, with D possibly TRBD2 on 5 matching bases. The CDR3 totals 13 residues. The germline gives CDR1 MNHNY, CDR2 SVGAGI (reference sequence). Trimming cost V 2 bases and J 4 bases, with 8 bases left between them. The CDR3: CASSYGGGETQYF. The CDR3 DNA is TGTGCCAGCAGTTACGGTGGAGGAGAGACCCAGTACTTC.

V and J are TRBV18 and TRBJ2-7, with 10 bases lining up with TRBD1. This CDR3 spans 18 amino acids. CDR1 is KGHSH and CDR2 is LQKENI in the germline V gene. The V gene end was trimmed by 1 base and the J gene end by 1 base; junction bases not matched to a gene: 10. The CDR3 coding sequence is TGTGCCAGCTCACCACAGGGTTGGGGACAGGGGTCTTCCTACGAGCAGTACTTC. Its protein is CASSPQGWGQGSSYEQYF.

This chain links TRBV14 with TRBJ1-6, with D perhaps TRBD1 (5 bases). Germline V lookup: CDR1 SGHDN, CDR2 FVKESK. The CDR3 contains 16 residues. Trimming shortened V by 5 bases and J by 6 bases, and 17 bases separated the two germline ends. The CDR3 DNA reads TGTGCCAGCAGCAGGGAGGGGCCTATTGGTAATTCACCCCTCCACTTT. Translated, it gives CASSREGPIGNSPLHF.

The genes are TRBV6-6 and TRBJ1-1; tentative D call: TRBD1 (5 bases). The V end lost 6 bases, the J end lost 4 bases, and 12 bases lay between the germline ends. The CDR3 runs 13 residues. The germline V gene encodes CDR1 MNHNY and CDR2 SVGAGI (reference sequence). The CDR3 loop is CASSNGGFTEAFF. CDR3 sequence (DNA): TGTGCCAGCAGCAACGGGGGATTCACTGAAGCTTTCTTT.

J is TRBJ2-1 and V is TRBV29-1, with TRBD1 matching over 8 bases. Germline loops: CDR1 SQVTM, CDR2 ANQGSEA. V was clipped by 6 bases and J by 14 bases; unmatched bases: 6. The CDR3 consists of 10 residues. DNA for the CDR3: TGCAGCGTCGGACAGGGAGAGAAGTTCTTC. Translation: CSVGQGEKFF.

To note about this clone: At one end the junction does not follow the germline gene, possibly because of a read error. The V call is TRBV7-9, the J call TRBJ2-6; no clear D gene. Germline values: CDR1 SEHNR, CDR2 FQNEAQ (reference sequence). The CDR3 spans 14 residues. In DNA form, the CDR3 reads TGTTCCAGCAGCTTCCGTCCGGGGGCCAACGTCCTGACTTTC. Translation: CSSSFRPGANVLTF.

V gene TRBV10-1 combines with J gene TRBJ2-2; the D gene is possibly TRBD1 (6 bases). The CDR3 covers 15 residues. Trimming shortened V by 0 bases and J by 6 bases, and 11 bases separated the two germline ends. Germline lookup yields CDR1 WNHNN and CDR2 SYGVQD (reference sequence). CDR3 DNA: TGCGCCAGCAGTGAGTCCCGGGACATTGCCGGGGAGCTGTTTTTT. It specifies CASSESRDIAGELFF.

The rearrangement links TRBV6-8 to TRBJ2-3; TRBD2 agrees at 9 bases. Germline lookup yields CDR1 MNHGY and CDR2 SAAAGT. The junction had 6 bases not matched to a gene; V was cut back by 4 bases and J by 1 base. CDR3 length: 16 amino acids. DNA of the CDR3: TGTGCCAGCAGTTCCCCTAGCGGGAAGGGCACAGATACGCAGTATTTT. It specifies CASSSPSGKGTDTQYF.

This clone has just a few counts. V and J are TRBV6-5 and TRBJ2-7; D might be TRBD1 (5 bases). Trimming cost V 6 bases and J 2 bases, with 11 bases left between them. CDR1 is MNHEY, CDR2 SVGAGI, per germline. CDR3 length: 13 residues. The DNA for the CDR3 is TGTGCCAGCAGCCCGACAGAAACCTACGAGCAGTACTTC. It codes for CASSPTETYEQYF.

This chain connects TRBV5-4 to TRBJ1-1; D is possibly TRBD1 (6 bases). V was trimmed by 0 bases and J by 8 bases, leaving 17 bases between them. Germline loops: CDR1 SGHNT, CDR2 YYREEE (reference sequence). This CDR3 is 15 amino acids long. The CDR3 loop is CASSLDKQGGGEAFF. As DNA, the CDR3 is TGTGCCAGCAGCTTGGATAAACAGGGTGGTGGGGAAGCTTTCTTT. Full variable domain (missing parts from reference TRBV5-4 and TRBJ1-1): ETGVTQSPTHLIKTRGQQVTLRCSSQSGHNTVSWYQQALGQGPQFIFQYYREEENGRGNFPPRFSGLQFPNYSSELNVNALELDDSALYLCASSLDKQGGGEAFFGQGTRLTVV.

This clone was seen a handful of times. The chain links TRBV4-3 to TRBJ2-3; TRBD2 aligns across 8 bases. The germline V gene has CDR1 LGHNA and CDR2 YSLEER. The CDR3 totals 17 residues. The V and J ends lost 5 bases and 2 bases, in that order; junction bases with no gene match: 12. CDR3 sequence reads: CASSASGGPTPTDTQYF. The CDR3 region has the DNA TGCGCCAGCAGCGCCTCGGGGGGGCCGACCCCCACAGATACGCAGTATTTT.

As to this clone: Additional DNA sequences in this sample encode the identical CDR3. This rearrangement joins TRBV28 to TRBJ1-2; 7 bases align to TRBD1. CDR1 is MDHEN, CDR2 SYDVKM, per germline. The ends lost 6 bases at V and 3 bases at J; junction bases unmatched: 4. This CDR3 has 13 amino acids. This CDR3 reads CASSLGTDYGYTF. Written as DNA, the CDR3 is TGTGCCAGCAGCCTCGGGACAGACTATGGCTACACCTTC.

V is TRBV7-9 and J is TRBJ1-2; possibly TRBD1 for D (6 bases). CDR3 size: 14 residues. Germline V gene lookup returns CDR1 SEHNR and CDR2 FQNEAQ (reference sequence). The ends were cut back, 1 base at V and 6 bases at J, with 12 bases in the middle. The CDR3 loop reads CASSLGQGMNGYTF. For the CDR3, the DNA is TGTGCCAGCAGCTTAGGCCAGGGGATGAATGGCTACACCTTC.

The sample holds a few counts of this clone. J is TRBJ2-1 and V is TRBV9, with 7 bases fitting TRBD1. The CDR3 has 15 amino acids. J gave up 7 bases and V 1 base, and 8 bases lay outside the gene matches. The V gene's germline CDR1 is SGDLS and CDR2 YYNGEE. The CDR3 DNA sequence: TGTGCCAGCAGCGTAACCACGACAGGGATAAATGAGCAGTTCTTC. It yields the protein CASSVTTTGINEQFF.

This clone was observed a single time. The CDR3, as DNA: TGTGCCATCAGTGATTTTGGGGTGGCAGCGGTGAACACTGAAGCTTTCTTT. Translating gives CAISDFGVAAVNTEAFF. The chain combines TRBV10-3 with TRBJ1-1; D gene unclear. The ends were cut back, 3 bases at V and 0 bases at J, with 17 bases in the middle. The CDR3 is 17 residues long. The germline V gene encodes CDR1 ENHRY and CDR2 SYGVKD.